What follows are 9 T cell receptor beta chains derived from one specimen sequenced in a study of blood T cell repertoires in COVID-19. Profiling relied on immunoSEQ multiplex PCR, and the TCRdb table lists in-frame clones only, not all of them. Found here are fewer than 55,000 clones, more than 75% of them singletons; the top ten hold 13% to 15%. Sequencing was done on a sample of peripheral blood. The receptors were sampled from a human donor with acute or convalescent COVID-19. The donor label of this sample is uncertain.

This clone was seen a handful of times. The chain employs TRBV25-1 and TRBJ2-7; 9 positions agree with TRBD2. The CDR3 loop spans 17 amino acids. CDR1 is MGHDK and CDR2 is SYGVNS in the germline V gene. The ends lost 4 bases at V and 0 bases at J; junction bases unmatched: 10. The CDR3 sequence: CASSAYSGGLISYEQYF. The CDR3 nucleotides read TGTGCCAGCAGTGCCTATAGCGGGGGACTGATCTCCTACGAGCAGTACTTC.

This clone was counted once. This sequence joins TRBV7-2 and TRBJ1-1, with 7 bases that match TRBD1. The V gene's germline CDR1 is SGHTA and CDR2 FQGNSA. Trimming at V came to 5 bases and at J to 1 base, leaving 7 bases not matched to a gene. CDR3 length: 15 residues. CDR3 sequence (DNA): TGTGCCAGCAGCCCCGACAGGGTGGGGAACACTGAAGCTTTCTTT. It yields the protein CASSPDRVGNTEAFF. Combining the CDR3 with reference TRBV7-2 and TRBJ1-1 gives the whole variable domain GAGVSQSPSNKVTEKGKDVELRCDPISGHTALYWYRQSLGQGLEFLIYFQGNSAPDKSGLPSDRFSAERTGGSVSTLTIQRTQQEDSAVYLCASSPDRVGNTEAFFGQGTRLTVV.

DNA of the CDR3: TGTGCCAGCAGTCGGGGAGCAACTAATGAAAAACTGTTTTTT. Its translation is CASSRGATNEKLFF. The chain has TRBV6-5 and TRBJ1-4, with D hard to call. This CDR3 comprises 14 residues. V lost 5 bases and J 0 bases, leaving 7 bases between the germline ends. Looked up from germline, CDR1 is MNHEY and CDR2 is SVGAGI.

The chain has TRBV6-5 and TRBJ1-6, with a tentative D call TRBD1 (5 bases). V dropped 8 bases and J dropped 3 bases, with 8 bases sitting between them. Germline V CDR1 and CDR2: MNHEY, SVGAGI. This CDR3 contains 13 residues. The CDR3 region is CASETGYNSPLHF. CDR3 bases: TGTGCCAGCGAAACAGGCTATAATTCACCCCTCCACTTT.

The chain couples TRBV4-3 to TRBJ2-3; 9 nucleotides agree with TRBD1. V lost 0 bases and J lost 3; bases outside the gene matches: 4. This CDR3 region has 16 residues. Germline V lookup: CDR1 LGHNA, CDR2 YSLEER. The CDR3 spells CASSQDRDRATDTQYF. The CDR3 nucleotides are TGCGCCAGCAGCCAAGACCGGGACAGGGCGACAGATACGCAGTATTTT.

This chain connects TRBV10-3 to TRBJ1-2; TRBD1 matches at 11 bases. The CDR3 runs to 16 residues. The germline V gene encodes CDR1 ENHRY and CDR2 SYGVKD. Trimming took 6 bases from V and 3 from J; bases not matched to a gene: 9. The CDR3 region is CAIRPLPGQGDYGYTF. The CDR3 region has the DNA TGTGCCATCAGGCCCTTACCGGGACAGGGGGACTATGGCTACACCTTC.

The chain recombines TRBV4-3 with TRBJ2-3, with 7 bases identical to TRBD2. V shed 0 bases, J shed 1 base, and the junction held 1 base outside the gene matches. Germline-derived CDR1 and CDR2 are LGHNA and YSLEER. CDR3 length equals 15 residues. This CDR3 reads CASSQEGGGTDTQYF. CDR3 nucleotides: TGCGCCAGCAGCCAAGAGGGGGGGGGCACAGATACGCAGTATTTT.

The chain carries TRBV18 and TRBJ2-7; D is possibly TRBD2 (7 bases). Germline CDR1 and CDR2: KGHSH and LQKENI. This CDR3 is 14 amino acids long. Between the trimmed V and J ends, which lost 3 bases and 6 bases, there was a span of 15 bases. DNA of the CDR3: TGTGCCAGCTCACCCCCGTCGGGGGGCATCGAGCAGTACTTC. Translating gives CASSPPSGGIEQYF.

Here the CDR3 DNA reads TGCGCCAGCAGCTTGGCCGTACAGGGGGTAGATACGCAGTATTTT. Translated, it gives CASSLAVQGVDTQYF. This chain uses TRBV5-1 with TRBJ2-3, with 8 bases fitting TRBD1. J was trimmed by 5 bases and V by 0 bases; bases with no gene match: 5. Germline CDR1 and CDR2: SGHRS and YFSETQ. The CDR3 spans 15 residues.